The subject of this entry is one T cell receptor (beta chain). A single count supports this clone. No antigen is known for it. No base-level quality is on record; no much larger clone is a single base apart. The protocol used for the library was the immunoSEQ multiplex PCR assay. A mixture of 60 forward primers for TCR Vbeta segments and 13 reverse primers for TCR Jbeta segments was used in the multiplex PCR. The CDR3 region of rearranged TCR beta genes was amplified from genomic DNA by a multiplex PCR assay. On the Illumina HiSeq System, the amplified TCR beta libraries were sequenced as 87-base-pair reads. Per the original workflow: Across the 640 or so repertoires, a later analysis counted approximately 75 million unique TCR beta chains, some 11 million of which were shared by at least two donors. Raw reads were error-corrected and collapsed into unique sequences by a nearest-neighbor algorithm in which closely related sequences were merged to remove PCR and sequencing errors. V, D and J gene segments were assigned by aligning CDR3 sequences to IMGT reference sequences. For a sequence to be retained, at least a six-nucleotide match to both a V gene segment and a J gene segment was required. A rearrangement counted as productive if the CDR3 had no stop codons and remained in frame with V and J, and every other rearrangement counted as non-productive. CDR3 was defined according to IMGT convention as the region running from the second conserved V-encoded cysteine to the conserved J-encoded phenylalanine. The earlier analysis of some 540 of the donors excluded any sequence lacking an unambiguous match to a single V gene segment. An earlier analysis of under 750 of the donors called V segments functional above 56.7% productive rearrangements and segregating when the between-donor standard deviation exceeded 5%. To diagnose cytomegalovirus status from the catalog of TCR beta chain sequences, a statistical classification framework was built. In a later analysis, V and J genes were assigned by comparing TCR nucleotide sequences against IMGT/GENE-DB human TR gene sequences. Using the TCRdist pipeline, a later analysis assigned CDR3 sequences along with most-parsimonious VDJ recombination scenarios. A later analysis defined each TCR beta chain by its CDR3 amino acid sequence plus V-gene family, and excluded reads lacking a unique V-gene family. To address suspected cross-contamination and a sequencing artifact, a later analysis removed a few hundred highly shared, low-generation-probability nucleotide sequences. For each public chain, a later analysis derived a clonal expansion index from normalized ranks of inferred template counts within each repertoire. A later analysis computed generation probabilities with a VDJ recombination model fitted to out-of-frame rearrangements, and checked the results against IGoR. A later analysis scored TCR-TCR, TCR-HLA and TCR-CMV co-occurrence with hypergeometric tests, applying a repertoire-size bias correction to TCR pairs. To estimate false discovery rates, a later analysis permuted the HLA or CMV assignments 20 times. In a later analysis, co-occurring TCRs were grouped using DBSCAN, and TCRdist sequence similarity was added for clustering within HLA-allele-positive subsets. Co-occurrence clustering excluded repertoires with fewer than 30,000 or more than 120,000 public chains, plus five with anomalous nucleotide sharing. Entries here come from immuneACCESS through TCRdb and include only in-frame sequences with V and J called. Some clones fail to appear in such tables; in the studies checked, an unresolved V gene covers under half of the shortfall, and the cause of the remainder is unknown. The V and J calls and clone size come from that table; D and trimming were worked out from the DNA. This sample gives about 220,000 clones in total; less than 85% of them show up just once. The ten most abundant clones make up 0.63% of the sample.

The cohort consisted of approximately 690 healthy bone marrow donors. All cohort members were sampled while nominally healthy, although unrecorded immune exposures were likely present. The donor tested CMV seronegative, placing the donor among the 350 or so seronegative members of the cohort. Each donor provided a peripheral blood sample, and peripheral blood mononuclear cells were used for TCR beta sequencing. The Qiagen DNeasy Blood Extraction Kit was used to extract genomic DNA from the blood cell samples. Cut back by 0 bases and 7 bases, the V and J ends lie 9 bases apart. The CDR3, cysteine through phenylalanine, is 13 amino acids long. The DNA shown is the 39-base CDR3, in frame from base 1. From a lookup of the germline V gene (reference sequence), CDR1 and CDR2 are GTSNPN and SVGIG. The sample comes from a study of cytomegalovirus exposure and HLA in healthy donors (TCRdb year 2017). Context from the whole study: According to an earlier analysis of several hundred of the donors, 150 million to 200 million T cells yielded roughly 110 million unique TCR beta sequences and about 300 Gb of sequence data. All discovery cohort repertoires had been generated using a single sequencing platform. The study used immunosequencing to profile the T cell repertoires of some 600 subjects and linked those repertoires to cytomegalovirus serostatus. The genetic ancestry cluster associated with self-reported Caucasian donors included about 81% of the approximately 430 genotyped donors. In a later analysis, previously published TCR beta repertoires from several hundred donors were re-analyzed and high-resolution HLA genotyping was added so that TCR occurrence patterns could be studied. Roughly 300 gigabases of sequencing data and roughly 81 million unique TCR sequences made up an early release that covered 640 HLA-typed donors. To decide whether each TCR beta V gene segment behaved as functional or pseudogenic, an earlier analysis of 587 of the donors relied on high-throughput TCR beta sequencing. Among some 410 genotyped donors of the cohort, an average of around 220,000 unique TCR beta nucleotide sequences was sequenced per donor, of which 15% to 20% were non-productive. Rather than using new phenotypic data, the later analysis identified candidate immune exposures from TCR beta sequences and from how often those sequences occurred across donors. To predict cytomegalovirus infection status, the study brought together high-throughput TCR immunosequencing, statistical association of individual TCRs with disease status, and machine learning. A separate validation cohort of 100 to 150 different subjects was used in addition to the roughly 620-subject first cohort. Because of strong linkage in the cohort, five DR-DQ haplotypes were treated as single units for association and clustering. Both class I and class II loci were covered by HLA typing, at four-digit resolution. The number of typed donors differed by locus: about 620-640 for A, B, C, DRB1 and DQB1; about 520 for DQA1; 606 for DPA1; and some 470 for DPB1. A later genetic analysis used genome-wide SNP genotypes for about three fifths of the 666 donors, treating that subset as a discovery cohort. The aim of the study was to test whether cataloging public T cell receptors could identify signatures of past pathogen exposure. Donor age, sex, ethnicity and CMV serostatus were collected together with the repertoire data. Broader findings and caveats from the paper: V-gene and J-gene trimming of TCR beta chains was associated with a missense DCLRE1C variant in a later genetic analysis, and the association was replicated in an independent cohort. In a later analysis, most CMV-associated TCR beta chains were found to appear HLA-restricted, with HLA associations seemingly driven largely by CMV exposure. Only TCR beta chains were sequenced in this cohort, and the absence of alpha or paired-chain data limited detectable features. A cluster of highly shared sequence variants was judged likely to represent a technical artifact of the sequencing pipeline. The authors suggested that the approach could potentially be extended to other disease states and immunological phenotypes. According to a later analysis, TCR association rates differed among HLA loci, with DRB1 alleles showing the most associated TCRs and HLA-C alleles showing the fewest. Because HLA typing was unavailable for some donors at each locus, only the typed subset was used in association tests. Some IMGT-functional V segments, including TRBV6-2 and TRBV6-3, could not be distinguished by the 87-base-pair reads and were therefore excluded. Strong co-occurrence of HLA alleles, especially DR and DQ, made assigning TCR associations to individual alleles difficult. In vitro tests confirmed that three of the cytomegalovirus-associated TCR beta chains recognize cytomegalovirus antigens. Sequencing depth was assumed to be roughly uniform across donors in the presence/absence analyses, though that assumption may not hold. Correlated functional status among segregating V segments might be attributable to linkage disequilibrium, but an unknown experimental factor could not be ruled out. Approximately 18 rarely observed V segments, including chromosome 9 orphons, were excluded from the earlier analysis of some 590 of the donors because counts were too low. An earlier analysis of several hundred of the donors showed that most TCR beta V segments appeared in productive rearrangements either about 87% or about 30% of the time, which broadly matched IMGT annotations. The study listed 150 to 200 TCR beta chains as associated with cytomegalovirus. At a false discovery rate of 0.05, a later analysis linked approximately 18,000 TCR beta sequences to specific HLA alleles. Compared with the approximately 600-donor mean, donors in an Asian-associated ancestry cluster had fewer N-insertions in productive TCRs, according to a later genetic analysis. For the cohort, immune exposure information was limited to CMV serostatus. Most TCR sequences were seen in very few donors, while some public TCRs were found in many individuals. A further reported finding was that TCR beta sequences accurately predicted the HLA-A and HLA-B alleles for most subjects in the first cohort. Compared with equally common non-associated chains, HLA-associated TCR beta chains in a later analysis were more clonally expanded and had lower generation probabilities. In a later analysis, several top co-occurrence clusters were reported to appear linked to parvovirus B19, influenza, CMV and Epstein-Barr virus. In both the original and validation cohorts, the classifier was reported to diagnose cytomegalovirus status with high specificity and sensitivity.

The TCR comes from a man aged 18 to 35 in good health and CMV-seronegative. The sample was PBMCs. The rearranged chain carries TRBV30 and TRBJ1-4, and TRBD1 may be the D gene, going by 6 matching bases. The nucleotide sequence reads TGTGCCTGGAGTGTACAGGGAGTTGAAAAACTGTTTTTT. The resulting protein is CAWSVQGVEKLFF.